This T cell receptor (beta chain) was identified during a study of shared clonotypes between healthy human individuals. The CDR3 length is 15 residues. The germline V gene has CDR1 SEHNR and CDR2 FQNEAQ (reference sequence). Trimming took 5 bases from V and 0 from J, leaving 11 bases between them. Repertoires were generated with immunoSEQ multiplex PCR, while TCRdb's copy carries only in-frame clones and drops some. The sample has 900,000 to 1,200,000 clones, around 78% seen once; the top ten hold roughly 0.57%. V and J are TRBV7-9 and TRBJ2-1; D perhaps matches TRBD1 (6 bases). The sample comprised memory CD4+ T cells from PBMCs. Indicated subset: CD45RA-negative fraction. The source is a man younger than 35 in good health. Some clones in this sample may be carry-over from other donors' samples. The CDR3 spells CASSQQGRSYNEQFF. CDR3 bases: TGTGCCAGCAGCCAACAGGGACGCTCCTACAATGAGCAGTTCTTC.